The 21 T cell receptor beta chains below were found in one sample sequenced in a study of T cells after yellow fever vaccination. TCRdb itself ran the 5' RACE reads through MiXCR, one entry per CDR3 protein. The sample has just under 600,000 distinct CDR3 sequences, about 13% seen once. Specimen: PBMCs, collected on the day of the yellow fever booster vaccination. These TCRs come from a man aged 25 to 40 who received the YFV17D yellow fever vaccine.

This clonotype was counted a few times. The gene calls are TRBV6-1 and TRBJ2-7; 8 bases line up with TRBD1. The CDR3 consists of 15 residues. V lost 6 bases, J lost 5 bases, and 12 bases stayed unmatched. Germline CDR1 MNHNS, CDR2 SASEGT. This CDR3 is CASRDPRQGINEQYF. CDR3 coding DNA: TGTGCCAGCAGGGACCCCAGACAGGGGATCAACGAGCAGTACTTC.

CDR3 protein: CASSLVRPIRMETQYF. The CDR3 coding sequence is TGTGCCAGCAGCTTAGTGCGGCCGATCCGGATGGAGACCCAGTACTTC. The chain is built from TRBV11-2 and TRBJ2-5; D remains unclear. V shed 1 base and J shed 5 bases, with 17 bases lying between them. The germline CDR1 and CDR2 sequences are SGHAT and FQNNGV. The CDR3 length is 16 residues.

This chain connects TRBV7-9 to TRBJ2-5; D is perhaps TRBD1 (6 bases). V was clipped by 3 bases and J by 5 bases, with 13 bases between them. The CDR3 consists of 14 residues. The V gene's germline CDR1 is SEHNR and CDR2 FQNEAQ (reference sequence). CDR3 sequence: CASSLDSPRETQYF. In DNA, the CDR3 is TGTGCCAGCAGCTTGGACAGTCCCCGGGAGACCCAGTACTTC.

This clonotype was recorded a few times. V usage is TRBV5-1 and J usage is TRBJ2-3; no firm D call. CDR1 SGHRS and CDR2 YFSETQ come from the germline V gene. The CDR3 totals 14 residues. V was clipped by 5 bases and J by 2 bases, with 12 bases between them. Here the CDR3 DNA reads TGCGCCAGCAGGATCATACCCCCCACAGATACGCAGTATTTT. It specifies CASRIIPPTDTQYF.

This clonotype was counted between two and nine times. This chain joins TRBV7-3 and TRBJ2-3; 7 bases map to TRBD2. CDR3 size: 16 residues. From germline, CDR1 is SGHTA and CDR2 FQGTGA. Trimming at V came to 4 bases and at J to 4 bases, leaving 11 bases not matched to a gene. The CDR3 DNA reads TGTGCCAGCAGCTCCCCTAGCGGCGGGATCGCAGATACGCAGTATTTT. Amino acid sequence: CASSSPSGGIADTQYF.

The chain carries TRBV24-1 and TRBJ2-5, with D perhaps matching TRBD1 (6 bases). Germline V CDR1 and CDR2: KGHDR, SFDVKD. Trimming left V 3 bases short and J 0 bases short, with 10 bases between. The CDR3 has 15 amino acids. Here the CDR3 reads CATSDRTDYQETQYF. CDR3 nucleotide sequence: TGTGCCACCAGTGATCGGACAGATTACCAAGAGACCCAGTACTTC.

This clonotype was counted between two and nine times. This chain uses TRBV11-2 with TRBJ1-1, with TRBD1 as a possible D gene (5 bases). Germline V gene data show CDR1 as SGHAT and CDR2 as FQNNGV. CDR3 size: 15 residues. The V and J ends lost 0 bases and 7 bases respectively, with 15 bases between them. DNA of the CDR3: TGTGCCAGCAGCTTAGACCCCAGGGAGAAATATGAAGCTTTCTTT. Protein: CASSLDPREKYEAFF.

This clonotype was detected only a few times. The chain combines TRBV5-1 with TRBJ2-5; 7 positions match TRBD2. The CDR3 runs 15 residues. Trimming took 7 bases from V and 4 from J; bases not matched to a gene: 13. Germline values: CDR1 SGHRS, CDR2 YFSETQ. Here the CDR3 reads CASGLSGGKGETQYF. CDR3 nucleotides: TGCGCCAGCGGTCTCTCCGGGGGGAAAGGAGAGACCCAGTACTTC. Using reference TRBV5-1 and TRBJ2-5 for the parts outside the CDR3, the full variable domain is KAGVTQTPRYLIKTRGQQVTLSCSPISGHRSVSWYQQTPGQGLQFLFEYFSETQRNKGNFPGRFSGRQFSNSRSEMNVSTLELGDSALYLCASGLSGGKGETQYFGPGTRLLVL.

This clonotype has a count of ten or more. The rearrangement uses TRBV5-1 and TRBJ2-7, with TRBD1 matching 7 bases. Trimming at V came to 0 bases and at J to 0 bases, leaving 0 bases not matched to a gene. CDR1 is SGHRS and CDR2 is YFSETQ in the germline V gene. The CDR3 extends over 14 amino acids. The CDR3 DNA reads TGCGCCAGCAGCTTGGGGGACAGCTCCTACGAGCAGTACTTC. Its translation is CASSLGDSSYEQYF.

This chain joins TRBV15 and TRBJ2-4; 10 bases match TRBD2. Germline V lookup: CDR1 LNHNV, CDR2 YYDKDF (reference sequence). Trimming removed 5 bases from V and 0 bases from J; junction bases left unmatched: 16. The CDR3 loop spans 20 amino acids. DNA of the CDR3: TGTGCCACCAGCGGGGCGGCCGGGACTAGCGCAATGCTAGCCAAAAACATTCAGTACTTC. It translates to CATSGAAGTSAMLAKNIQYF. The variable domain in full, with the rest retrieved from reference TRBV15 and TRBJ2-4, is DAMVIQNPRYQVTQFGKPVTLSCSQTLNHNVMYWYQQKSSQAPKLLFHYYDKDFNNEADTPDNFQSRRPNTSFCFLDIRSPGLGDTAMYLCATSGAAGTSAMLAKNIQYFGAGTRLSVL.

This clonotype was detected only a few times. J is TRBJ2-4 and V is TRBV2; no definite D call. This CDR3 is built from 13 residues. Germline-derived CDR1 and CDR2 are SNHLY and FYNNEI. V gave up 3 bases and J gave up 4 bases, with 7 bases separating them. This CDR3 is CASSEGPKNIQYF. CDR3 in DNA: TGTGCCAGCAGTGAGGGCCCGAAAAACATTCAGTACTTC.

This clonotype was counted a few times. The chain is built from TRBV14 and TRBJ1-2, with TRBD1 matching 8 bases. Germline V gives CDR1 SGHDN, CDR2 FVKESK. This CDR3 is 19 amino acids long. Unmatched junction bases numbered 22, after V lost 10 bases and J lost 0 bases. Here the CDR3 DNA reads TGTGCCACCACCCGGGACAGGACCAAGATCGCGATTGCTAACTATGGCTACACCTTC. Translation: CATTRDRTKIAIANYGYTF.

The V call is TRBV12-3 or TRBV12-4, the J call TRBJ2-1; weak D call: TRBD1 (5 bases). Trimming shortened V by 5 bases and J by 10 bases, and 15 bases separated the two germline ends. CDR3 length: 13 residues. The CDR3 sequence: CASSPPGPKEQFF. CDR3 nucleotide sequence: TGTGCCAGCAGTCCCCCAGGGCCCAAGGAGCAGTTCTTC.

This clonotype was observed a handful of times. V gene TRBV4-3 combines with J gene TRBJ2-7; D gene unclear. Trimming removed 4 bases from V and 4 bases from J, with 17 bases in between. This CDR3 comprises 15 residues. CDR1 and CDR2 from the germline V gene are LGHNA and YSLEER. Here the CDR3 DNA reads TGCGCCAGCAGCCCGACCTTCTACCGGACGTACGAGCAGTACTTC. Protein sequence: CASSPTFYRTYEQYF.

This chain uses TRBV7-2 with TRBJ2-3, with 7 positions matching TRBD1. CDR3 length: 17 residues. The V gene's germline CDR1 is SGHTA and CDR2 FQGNSA. The V and J ends lost 2 bases and 2 bases, in that order; junction bases with no gene match: 10. The CDR3, as DNA: TGTGCCAGCAGCTTAACTTCATTACAGGGGAACACAGATACGCAGTATTTT. Its translation: CASSLTSLQGNTDTQYF.

V usage is TRBV20-1 and J usage is TRBJ2-1; D gene ambiguous. CDR1 is DFQATT, CDR2 SNEGSKA, per germline (reference sequence). V lost 6 bases and J 5 bases, leaving 14 bases between the germline ends. The CDR3 covers 13 residues. The CDR3 nucleotides are TGCAGTGCAGTTTCCCCCCAGAACAATGAGCAGTTCTTC. Translation: CSAVSPQNNEQFF.

J is TRBJ2-7 and V is TRBV12-3 or TRBV12-4; 7 nucleotides line up with TRBD1. Losses at the gene ends were 5 bases for V and 6 bases for J; bases not matched to a gene: 13. This CDR3 is 15 amino acids long. The chain's CDR3 is CASSTRTGISREQYF. Written as DNA, the CDR3 is TGTGCCAGCAGTACCCGGACAGGAATTTCTCGCGAGCAGTACTTC.

This clonotype was found a few times. V gene TRBV5-1 combines with J gene TRBJ2-7, with D possibly matching TRBD2 (6 bases). From germline, CDR1 is SGHRS and CDR2 YFSETQ. V lost 1 base and J lost 2, with 13 bases in between. This CDR3 is 15 amino acids long. This chain's CDR3 is CASSLSEGVAYEQYF. In DNA form, the CDR3 reads TGCGCCAGCAGCTTGTCGGAGGGTGTTGCCTACGAGCAGTACTTC.

The V and J genes are TRBV12-3 or TRBV12-4 and TRBJ2-7, with 8 bases fitting TRBD2. The CDR3 is made up of 16 amino acids. V shed 2 bases, J shed 0 bases, and the junction held 6 bases outside the gene matches. In nucleotides, the CDR3 is TGTGCCAGCAGTTTATTTACTAGCGGTTTCTCCTACGAGCAGTACTTC. Protein: CASSLFTSGFSYEQYF.

V usage is TRBV5-1 and J usage is TRBJ2-5; the D gene could be TRBD1 or TRBD2 (6 bases each). There are 15 residues in the CDR3. Trimming pared 4 bases from V and 4 bases from J, leaving 17 bases between. CDR1 is SGHRS and CDR2 is YFSETQ in the germline V gene. Here the CDR3 reads CASSPGAPTAETQYF. CDR3 nucleotide sequence: TGCGCCAGCAGCCCGGGGGCCCCGACAGCAGAGACCCAGTACTTC.

This clonotype was counted a few times. The V and J genes are TRBV9 and TRBJ1-5; no definite D call. Germline V gene sequence: CDR1 SGDLS, CDR2 YYNGEE. CDR3 length: 15 amino acids. V lost 0 bases, J lost 4 bases, and 11 bases lay in between. As DNA, the CDR3 is TGTGCCAGCAGCGTAGAGCCGGGGAGGAATCAGCCCCAGCATTTT. It translates to CASSVEPGRNQPQHF.